The clone carrying this TCR beta chain was seen more than once but under ten times. This table comes from immunoSEQ multiplex PCR, and its TCRdb copy is limited to in-frame clones, with some not included. The sample holds roughly 490,000 clones, 70% to 80% seen once. These data are taken from a study of shared clonotypes between healthy human individuals. CDR1 is ENHRY, CDR2 SYGVKD, per germline. The CDR3 runs to 15 residues. The V gene end was trimmed by 4 bases and the J gene end by 2 bases; junction bases not matched to a gene: 6. The clonotype originates from a woman aged 35 to 49 in good health. Some clones in this sample may be carry-over from other donors' samples. The sequencing sample was made of PBMCs. The chain is built from TRBV10-3 and TRBJ2-7; 9 nucleotides line up with TRBD2. The CDR3 protein is CAISGDASGTYEQYF. In nucleotides, the CDR3 is TGTGCCATCAGTGGAGATGCTAGCGGGACCTACGAGCAGTACTTC.